Presented here are 15 T cell receptor beta chains from one specimen sequenced in a study of tumor and adjacent non-tumor tissue in lung cancer. No cell sorting was done before RNA was extracted from the tissue. A modified ARM-PCR protocol with three rounds of nested PCR amplified TCRbeta. TCRdb recomputed calls from the multiplex PCR reads with MiXCR, one row per CDR3 protein. The table shows fewer than 100,000 distinct CDR3 sequences, with over 55% occurring only once. Sequences were obtained from lung tumor tissue. Every receptor here comes from a woman aged 40-49 years with non-small cell lung cancer.

Note on this clonotype: The junction and the germline gene differ at one end; a read error may be behind it. The chain combines TRBV29-1 with TRBJ2-3, with a tentative D call TRBD1 (5 bases). The CDR3 sequence is 17 residues long. CDR1 and CDR2 from the germline V gene are SQVTM and ANQGSEA. The CDR3 protein is CSVETVRQGLSRDTQYF. DNA for the CDR3: TGCAGCGTTGAAACCGTTCGTCAGGGTCTGAGCAGAGATACGCAGTATTTT.

Remarks on this clonotype: One junction end disagrees with the germline gene, perhaps due to a read error. CDR3 sequence: CARSSGTGVFHEQYF. CDR3 in DNA: TGTGCCAGGAGCTCCGGGACAGGGGTATTCCACGAACAGTACTTC. V usage is TRBV11-2 and J usage is TRBJ2-7; the match to TRBD1 covers 10 bases. The germline CDR1 and CDR2 sequences are SGHAT and FQNNGV. The CDR3 has 15 residues.

This clonotype appeared a few times. A clone one base away is much larger, so this may be a read error. This sequence joins TRBV5-6 and TRBJ2-5; tentatively, D is TRBD2 (5 bases). Germline values: CDR1 SGHDT, CDR2 YYEEEE. Trimming took 0 bases from V and 5 from J, leaving 8 bases between them. The CDR3 loop spans 13 amino acids. The CDR3 region is CASSLADWETQYF. In DNA form, the CDR3 reads TGTGCCAGCAGCTTGGCGGACTGGGAGACCCAGTACTTC.

Ten or more counts support this clonotype. The chain is built from TRBV7-9 and TRBJ2-2; D possibly corresponds to TRBD2 (5 bases). CDR1 is SEHNR and CDR2 is FQNEAQ in the germline V gene (reference sequence). V lost 0 bases and J 7 bases, leaving 9 bases between the germline ends. The CDR3 contains 14 residues. The CDR3 protein is CASSLARTGGELFF. The CDR3 DNA reads as TGTGCCAGCAGCTTAGCGCGGACTGGCGGGGAGCTGTTTTTT.

Worth noting for this clonotype: The CDR3 does not close with the conserved phenylalanine or tryptophan, likely indicating a read error. J is TRBJ2-5 and V is TRBV12-3 or TRBV12-4; perhaps D is TRBD1 or TRBD2 (5 bases each). Trimming removed 8 bases from V and 5 bases from J, with 18 bases in between. The CDR3 runs 14 residues. CDR3 protein: CASCPSRGVETQYL. The CDR3 nucleotides are TGTGCCAGCTGCCCTTCCAGAGGGGTTGAGACCCAGTACTTA.

Regarding this clonotype: The junction does not match germline at one end; this may be a read error. The rearrangement links TRBV11-2 to TRBJ2-5; 8 positions agree with TRBD2. Germline V CDR1 and CDR2: SGHAT, FQNNGV. This CDR3 is built from 17 residues. The CDR3 DNA sequence: TGTGCCAGCAGCTTAAGTAATAGCGGGGATCTACAAGAGATCCAGTACTTC. This translates into CASSLSNSGDLQEIQYF.

A word on this clonotype: One end of the junction is discordant with germline, which a read error may explain. The chain uses TRBV28 and TRBJ2-1; 8 bases align to TRBD2. This CDR3 region has 15 residues. Germline assignment: CDR1 MDHEN and CDR2 SYDVKM. The CDR3 bases are TGTGCCAGCAGCCCCGGGACTAGTGGATACAATGAGCCGTTCTTC. Translation: CASSPGTSGYNEPFF.

This clonotype showed up many times. As DNA, the CDR3 is TGTGCCAGCAGACCATACACTGAAGCTTTCTTT. Its translation is CASRPYTEAFF. This sequence joins TRBV6-1 and TRBJ1-1; D unresolved. The CDR3 sequence is 11 residues long. V was trimmed by 6 bases and J by 3 bases, leaving 5 bases between them. CDR1 MNHNS and CDR2 SASEGT come from the germline V gene.

This clonotype has just a few counts. A much larger clone is a single base away; this may be a read error. This CDR3 is missing its conserved last phenylalanine or tryptophan, likely due to a read error. No DNA is shown, since the ends of the CDR3 on it are uncertain; the CDR3 is the one TCRdb lists. The rearrangement uses TRBV12-3 or TRBV12-4 and TRBJ1-1; TRBD1 reflects the table's D call only, with no check against the DNA. Including both end residues, the CDR3 is 12 amino acids long. CDR3 sequence reads: CASSLSSGKGFY.

V gene TRBV5-4 combines with J gene TRBJ2-3; D perhaps matches TRBD1 (6 bases). CDR1 and CDR2 (germline): SGHNT, YYREEE (reference sequence). The ends were cut back, 5 bases at V and 5 bases at J, with 18 bases in the middle. The CDR3 has 15 amino acids. CDR3 sequence reads: CASRAGTCGGDTQYF. DNA for the CDR3: TGTGCCAGCAGGGCCGGGACATGCGGCGGAGATACGCAGTATTTT. Full variable domain (outside the CDR3, taken from reference TRBV5-4 and TRBJ2-3): ETGVTQSPTHLIKTRGQQVTLRCSSQSGHNTVSWYQQALGQGPQFIFQYYREEENGRGNFPPRFSGLQFPNYSSELNVNALELDDSALYLCASRAGTCGGDTQYFGPGTRLTVL.

Turning to this clonotype: The junction departs from germline at one end; a sequencing error may be responsible. This sequence joins TRBV11-3 and TRBJ2-1, with TRBD1 identical over 8 bases. The CDR3 is made up of 14 amino acids. Germline assignment: CDR1 SGHNT and CDR2 YENEEA. Here the CDR3 DNA reads TGTGCCAACAGCCTCGAACAGGGGGGCAATGAGCAGTTCTTC. It translates to CANSLEQGGNEQFF.

As regards this clonotype: The conserved final phenylalanine or tryptophan is absent from the CDR3, which likely points to a read error. This chain links TRBV12-3 or TRBV12-4 with TRBJ1-2; weak D call: TRBD1 (5 bases). The CDR3 runs 13 residues. The chain's CDR3 is CANSRDGAYGYTS. CDR3 sequence (DNA): TGTGCCAACAGTCGGGACGGGGCCTATGGCTACACCTCC.

The CDR3 bases are TGTGGTAGCAATACGAGGGTGATGGGCTTCCCTGAAGCTTTCTTT. Encoded protein: CGSNTRVMGFPEAFF. The chain joins TRBV12-3 or TRBV12-4 to TRBJ1-1; no clear D gene. This CDR3 spans 15 amino acids.

The chain is built from TRBV10-3 and TRBJ2-1; D is unresolved. V was trimmed by 2 bases and J by 7 bases, leaving 15 bases between them. The germline V gene has CDR1 ENHRY and CDR2 SYGVKD. The CDR3 spans 15 residues. CDR3 protein: CAISETVGFRNEQFF. For the CDR3, the DNA is TGTGCCATCAGTGAGACTGTAGGATTTAGGAATGAGCAGTTCTTC.

In the case of this clonotype: A read error may account for a junction end that differs from germline. The chain uses TRBV14 and TRBJ2-3, with D unresolved. This CDR3 is 14 amino acids long. Germline CDR1 reads SGHDN; CDR2 reads FVKESK. The CDR3 DNA is TGTGTCAGCAGCTCGCGTCAGTACACAGATACACAGTATTTT. The encoded protein is CVSSSRQYTDTQYF.